This T cell receptor (beta chain) derives from a study of Tregs in tolerant kidney transplant recipients (dated by TCRdb to between 2018 and 2020). Context from the whole study: Related donors were used in the transplants with nonmyeloablative bone marrow transplantation, and mixed chimerism was transient in the human trials. The study used TCRbeta sequencing to identify donor-specific regulatory T cells before combined kidney and bone marrow transplantation, then tracked those cells after transplant. What the research found in general, with its limitations: Biological reproducibility was not directly assessed, although technical replication error appeared to be minimal. Expanding Tregs with activated donor B cells appeared to identify the most biologically relevant and donor-specific TCRbeta repertoire. PCR primers changed over time for some patients, so nucleotide-level comparison across those patients' samples was not possible. Donor-specific Treg expansion exceeded global Treg expansion in tolerant patients, suggesting antigen-driven rather than nonspecific expansion. The study was limited by small patient numbers, and the findings need validation in larger populations and under other immunosuppression protocols.

For TCRbeta CDR3 sequencing, genomic DNA from the sorted cells was extracted using the QIAGEN DNeasy Blood and Tissue Kit. High-throughput TCRbeta CDR3 sequencing was carried out commercially through immunoSEQ, with PCR amplification with bias correction and internal controls included. Turning to the authors' computational methods: Unique productive TCRbeta sequences were defined by CDR3 nucleotide sequence where primers matched, and otherwise by CDR3 amino acid sequence together with Vbeta and Jbeta genes. Sorting error was corrected by removing sequences shared between sorted populations at a frequency ratio of 2:1 or less, and the remaining shared sequences were assigned to the higher population. Sequences were defined as donor-reactive when expanded at least 5-fold in CFSE-low cells versus unstimulated cells and present at a frequency of at least 0.01% in CFSE-low cells. Repertoire divergence was quantified by Jensen-Shannon divergence calculated from the top 100 TCRbeta sequences ranked by frequency. For samples with multiple sequencing runs, sorting error was corrected separately for each run before the runs were pooled. In TCRdb, the immuneACCESS table is reduced to in-frame sequences with V and J assigned. These tables do not hold every clone; where another copy was compared, an unresolved V gene accounts for under half, and the others remain unexplained. The V and J calls and clone size are taken from that table; D and trimming were inferred from the DNA. This sample lists some 70,000 clones; roughly 92% were detected once. The ten top clones hold approximately 11% of the sample.

The germline V gene yields MNHNS for CDR1 and SASEGT for CDR2. Its CDR3 holds 15 amino acids, cysteine through phenylalanine. Of the read, only the CDR3 DNA is kept; its 45 bases are in frame from base 1. V and J are truncated by 0 bases and 8 bases respectively, leaving an intervening sequence of 13 bases. Regarding this clone: There is no known antigen for this receptor. No much larger clone exists at a distance of one base, and base qualities are not known.

Explained via the paper, the time point label denotes: blood sample drawn before combined kidney and bone marrow transplant. Unstimulated Tregs (CD4+CD25+CD127-), CD4+ non-Tregs (CD4+CD25-), CD4 and CD8 cells were FACS-sorted from thawed PBMCs. The patients were a few recipients of combined kidney and bone marrow transplants from the ITN036ST trial, and samples were available only from these trial subjects. Healthy control blood was separated into PBMCs by Ficoll density gradient and cryopreserved, and patient PBMCs were collected both before and after transplant. The rearranged chain carries TRBV6-1 and TRBJ2-2; the D segment could be TRBD2, given 5 matching bases. This TCR came from a human donor who received a combined kidney and bone marrow transplant. The starting material was CD8+ T cells from blood, obtained before the transplant. The CDR3: CASSEAPGRSGELFF. The nucleotide sequence is given as TGTGCCAGCAGTGAAGCTCCGGGAAGGTCTGGGGAGCTGTTTTTT.